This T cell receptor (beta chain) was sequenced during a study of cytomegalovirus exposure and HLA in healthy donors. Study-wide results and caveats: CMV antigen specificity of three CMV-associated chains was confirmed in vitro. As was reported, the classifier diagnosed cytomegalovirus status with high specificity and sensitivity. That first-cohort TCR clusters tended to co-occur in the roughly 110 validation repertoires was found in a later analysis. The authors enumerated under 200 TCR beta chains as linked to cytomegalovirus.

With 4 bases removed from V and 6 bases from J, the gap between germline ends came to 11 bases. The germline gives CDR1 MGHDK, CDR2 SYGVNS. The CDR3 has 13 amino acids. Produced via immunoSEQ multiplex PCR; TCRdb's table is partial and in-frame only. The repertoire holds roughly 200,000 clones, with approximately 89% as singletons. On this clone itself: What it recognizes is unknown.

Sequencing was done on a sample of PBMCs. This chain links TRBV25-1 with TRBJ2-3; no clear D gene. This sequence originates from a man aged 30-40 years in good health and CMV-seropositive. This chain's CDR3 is CASSVLVGDTQYF. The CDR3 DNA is TGTGCCAGCAGTGTGTTAGTCGGTGATACGCAGTATTTT.